This TCR beta chain was obtained from a study of blood T cell repertoires in COVID-19. Background on the study: Acute-phase and convalescent COVID-19 samples originated in the United States, Italy and Spain. PBMCs, B-cell-depleted T cells, or T cells provided the cDNA or gDNA that made up the material.

Followed longitudinally, the Seattle patients had been enrolled during active infection. In the original processing: Amplification of reference gene primers was used by the study to estimate nucleated cell counts. TCRdb's copy holds only in-frame clones and misses some; the assay was immunoSEQ multiplex PCR. From that table come the V and J calls and clone size; the DNA was used to work out D and trimming. The table has some 300,000 clones, just under 90% seen once. The source is a woman aged 45 to 65 with COVID-19, enrolled during active disease. Sequencing used peripheral blood.

The CDR3 bases are TGTGCCAGCAGCGTAGAAGCAGGGGTAGGGACTGAAGCTTTCTTT. Translated: CASSVEAGVGTEAFF. The chain couples TRBV9 to TRBJ1-1, with D possibly TRBD1 on 6 matching bases. With 0 bases removed from V and 5 bases from J, the gap between germline ends came to 14 bases. Germline V lookup: CDR1 SGDLS, CDR2 YYNGEE. CDR3 length: 15 amino acids.